The clone carrying this T cell receptor (beta chain) was seen repeatedly, ten times or more. This CDR3 contains 15 residues. Germline V gene sequence: CDR1 PRHDT, CDR2 FYEKMQ (reference sequence). The germline V and J ends were trimmed by 1 base and 2 bases, with 9 bases remaining between them. These data come from a study of T cells of healthy individuals. TCRdb reprocessed the 5' RACE reads with MiXCR, giving one entry per CDR3 protein. This table has tens of thousands of distinct CDR3 sequences, around 15% appearing once. The chain carries TRBV13 and TRBJ2-1; D gene unclear. The TCR was taken from a human donor in good health. CDR3 DNA sequence: TGTGCCAGCAGCTTAGCAGAGGCCCCCTACAATGAGCAGTTCTTC. This encodes CASSLAEAPYNEQFF.